What follows are 10 T cell receptor beta chains derived from one specimen sequenced in a study of T cells in Graves' hyperthyroidism and ophthalmopathy. RNA transcripts served as the template for amplifying TCR beta CDR3 regions. A first-round RT-PCR of the TCR CDR3 used the HTBI primer set. TCRdb passed the multiplex PCR reads through MiXCR, listing each CDR3 protein once. The sample shows 500,000 to 600,000 distinct CDR3 sequences, 46% of them seen only once. The sequenced sample was peripheral blood or thyroid tissue (not recorded which). The receptors stem from an adult woman with Graves' disease, either hyperthyroidism or ophthalmopathy (not recorded which).

The J gene is TRBJ1-3, the V gene TRBV19, with D unclear. CDR3 size: 17 residues. Germline V gene lookup returns CDR1 LNHDA and CDR2 SQIVND (reference sequence). V lost 7 bases to trimming and J lost 2 bases, with 21 bases between them. The DNA for the CDR3 is TGTGCCAGTACCCCCAACTTTATGCCTTACACTGGAAACACCATATATTTT. It yields the protein CASTPNFMPYTGNTIYF. The full variable domain, its missing parts supplied by reference TRBV19 and TRBJ1-3, is DGGITQSPKYLFRKEGQNVTLSCEQNLNHDAMYWYRQDPGQGLRLIYYSQIVNDFQKGDIAEGYSVSREKKESFPLTVTSAQKNPTAFYLCASTPNFMPYTGNTIYFGEGSWLTVV.

The gene calls are TRBV2 and TRBJ1-2; D uncertain. Trimming took off 6 bases at V and 8 bases at J, with 13 bases between the two ends. Germline lookup yields CDR1 SNHLY and CDR2 FYNNEI. The CDR3 contains 12 residues. The CDR3 sequence is CASRGIRDGYTF. The CDR3 coding sequence is TGTGCCAGCAGGGGGATACGAGACGGCTACACCTTC.

The sample holds many counts of this clonotype. The chain has TRBV10-3 and TRBJ1-6, with a tentative D call TRBD1 (5 bases). V gave up 4 bases and J gave up 8 bases, with 12 bases separating them. This CDR3 contains 14 residues. CDR1 ENHRY and CDR2 SYGVKD come from the germline V gene. The CDR3 spells CAISVGRGDSPLHF. For the CDR3, the DNA is TGTGCCATCAGTGTGGGTCGGGGGGATTCACCCCTCCACTTT.

This chain connects TRBV29-1 to TRBJ1-5; D is ambiguous. The CDR3 contains 13 residues. With 5 bases removed from V and 4 bases from J, the gap between germline ends came to 12 bases. CDR1 and CDR2 (germline): SQVTM, ANQGSEA. CDR3 DNA: TGCAGCGTTTCTGGGGATGGGAATCAGCCCCAGCATTTT. It codes for CSVSGDGNQPQHF.

The rearrangement links TRBV7-2 to TRBJ2-5, with a possible D match to TRBD2 (6 bases). The CDR3 length is 10 residues. Germline lookup yields CDR1 SGHTA and CDR2 FQGNSA. The V gene lost 5 bases and the J gene lost 9 bases, with 7 bases spanning the gap. CDR3 DNA sequence: TGTGCCAGCAGCCGGGGGTCCCAGTACTTC. Its translation: CASSRGSQYF. Based on the CDR3 plus reference TRBV7-2 and TRBJ2-5, the full variable domain is GAGVSQSPSNKVTEKGKDVELRCDPISGHTALYWYRQSLGQGLEFLIYFQGNSAPDKSGLPSDRFSAERTGGSVSTLTIQRTQQEDSAVYLCASSRGSQYFGPGTRLLVL.

Ten or more counts support this clonotype. The chain links TRBV5-1 to TRBJ1-1, with 10 bases fitting TRBD1. The germline gives CDR1 SGHRS, CDR2 YFSETQ. This CDR3 spans 15 amino acids. With 4 bases clipped from V and 1 base from J, the junction kept 4 bases outside the gene matches. The CDR3 is CASSPRQGANTEAFF. The CDR3 nucleotides are TGCGCCAGCAGCCCGAGACAGGGGGCGAACACTGAAGCTTTCTTT.

This rearrangement joins TRBV12-3 or TRBV12-4 to TRBJ1-1, with 7 positions matching TRBD1. CDR3 length: 13 residues. V lost 3 bases to trimming and J lost 8 bases; unmatched junction nucleotides: 6. The CDR3 loop reads CASSLGQLSEAFF. Here the CDR3 DNA reads TGTGCCAGCAGTTTGGGACAGCTAAGCGAAGCTTTCTTT.

The V call is TRBV20-1, the J call TRBJ1-5; 9 nucleotides agree with TRBD1. Germline CDR1 is DFQATT and CDR2 is SNEGSKA (reference sequence). The trim removed 3 bases at V and 1 base at J, leaving 7 bases unmatched. This CDR3 region has 16 residues. The CDR3 loop is CSARGQGGRSNQPQHF. In nucleotides, the CDR3 is TGCAGTGCTAGGGGACAGGGTGGACGGAGCAATCAGCCCCAGCATTTT.

The V call is TRBV20-1, the J call TRBJ1-1; D unresolved. The V end was cut by 6 bases, the J end by 11 bases, with 13 bases between. The germline gives CDR1 DFQATT, CDR2 SNEGSKA (reference sequence). CDR3 length equals 10 residues. The CDR3: CSAGRVRAFF. The DNA for the CDR3 is TGCAGTGCGGGAAGGGTGCGCGCTTTCTTT.

This clonotype is a singleton in its sample. The J gene is TRBJ2-2, the V gene TRBV9; 10 bases line up with TRBD2. V lost 4 bases and J lost 7; bases outside the gene matches: 10. Germline-derived CDR1 and CDR2 are SGDLS and YYNGEE. The CDR3 loop spans 16 amino acids. In nucleotides, the CDR3 is TGTGCCAGCAGCCCTCAGATTAGCGGGAGGTACGGGGAGCTGTTTTTT. It translates to CASSPQISGRYGELFF.